This record covers a single TCR beta chain. In the original analysis: Nucleated cell counts were estimated from reference gene primer amplification. Libraries were prepared by immunoSEQ multiplex PCR; TCRdb keeps only in-frame clonotypes and omits some of them. That table gives V, J and clone size, and the DNA gave D and trimming. Of tens of thousands of clones listed, around 80% are singletons. V lost 0 bases to trimming and J lost 3 bases, with 6 bases between them. Germline-derived CDR1 and CDR2 are SGDLS and YYNGEE. This CDR3 has 13 residues. The data originate from a study of blood T cell repertoires in COVID-19. Overall study context: Whether acute or convalescent, the COVID-19 samples came from the United States, Italy and Spain. Nucleic acid was either cDNA or gDNA, and it came from T cells, B-cell-depleted T cells, or PBMCs.

The specimen sequenced was peripheral blood. The V gene is TRBV9, the J gene TRBJ1-2; no definite D call. The sequence was collected from a woman of 80 years or more with active or convalescent COVID-19. The CDR3 reads CASSVGGDYGYTF. In DNA, the CDR3 is TGTGCCAGCAGCGTAGGAGGTGACTATGGCTACACCTTC. Supplemented by reference TRBV9 and TRBJ1-2, the full variable domain reads DSGVTQTPKHLITATGQRVTLRCSPRSGDLSVYWYQQSLDQGLQFLIQYYNGEERAKGNILERFSAQQFPDLHSELNLSSLELGDSALYFCASSVGGDYGYTFGSGTRLTVV.